This TCR beta chain emerged from a study of shared clonotypes between healthy human individuals. Study context: Ranging from 18 to 49 in age, donors were two women and three men.

Nashville, Tennessee was home to all donors, each a Caucasian adult. CDR1 SQVTM and CDR2 ANQGSEA come from the germline V gene. This CDR3 spans 12 amino acids. Trimming took 4 bases from V and 6 from J; bases not matched to a gene: 5. The method was immunoSEQ multiplex PCR; TCRdb's version includes in-frame clones alone and lacks a portion of them. This table has 1.5 million to 1.9 million clones, 95% to 99% appearing once. Sequencing used naive CD4+ T cells sorted from blood. Subset of the sample: CD45RA+ positively selected. This chain links TRBV29-1 with TRBJ2-7, with 8 bases matching TRBD1. The TCR was taken from a man aged 30 to 39 in good health. CDR3 protein: CSVVTGVIEQYF. In DNA, the CDR3 is TGCAGCGTTGTGACAGGGGTGATCGAGCAGTACTTC.